Following are 22 T cell receptor beta chains from one sample sequenced in a study of blood T cell repertoires in COVID-19. Assay: immunoSEQ multiplex PCR; the TCRdb copy retains only in-frame clones and omits some. Among 250,000 or so clones listed, 85% were seen once. The source material was peripheral blood. These receptors came from a woman aged 55 to 70 with active or convalescent COVID-19.

The chain carries TRBV18 and TRBJ2-2; D may be TRBD1 (5 bases). CDR1 and CDR2 (germline): KGHSH, LQKENI. This CDR3 contains 17 residues. V lost 2 bases and J 0 bases, leaving 13 bases between the germline ends. The CDR3 coding sequence is TGTGCCAGCTCACCAGACTTGACAGCCGCGAACACCGGGGAGCTGTTTTTT. Translated, it gives CASSPDLTAANTGELFF.

The chain recombines TRBV5-1 with TRBJ1-3; a weak D match, TRBD1 (5 bases). CDR1 and CDR2 (germline): SGHRS, YFSETQ. The CDR3 runs to 19 residues. V was pared by 4 bases and J by 4 bases, with 27 bases between. CDR3 in amino acids: CASSQGPPGEDLFGNTIYF. Here the CDR3 DNA reads TGCGCCAGCAGCCAGGGCCCCCCCGGGGAGGACCTCTTCGGAAACACCATATATTTT.

The chain carries TRBV29-1 and TRBJ2-3; 11 nucleotides match TRBD2. V dropped 2 bases and J dropped 6; count of bases not matched to a gene: 7. Germline assignment: CDR1 SQVTM and CDR2 ANQGSEA. This CDR3 is 15 amino acids long. The CDR3 reads CSVETSGGEPDTQYF. DNA for the CDR3: TGCAGCGTTGAAACTAGCGGGGGAGAACCGGATACGCAGTATTTT.

The chain uses TRBV19 and TRBJ2-5, with TRBD1 identical over 8 bases. There are 15 residues in the CDR3. Trimming took 0 bases from V and 6 from J; bases not matched to a gene: 6. CDR1 and CDR2 from the germline V gene are LNHDA and SQIVND (reference sequence). CDR3 sequence: CASSIDSTGGQTQYF. In nucleotides, the CDR3 is TGTGCCAGTAGTATAGATAGTACAGGGGGGCAGACCCAGTACTTC.

This rearrangement joins TRBV19 to TRBJ2-3; 8 bases fit TRBD2. The CDR3 is 16 residues long. The junction had 13 bases not matched to a gene; V was cut back by 7 bases and J by 4 bases. Germline loops: CDR1 LNHDA, CDR2 SQIVND (reference sequence). CDR3 loop: CASTRGSGNRPDTQYF. Here the CDR3 DNA reads TGTGCCAGTACTCGCGGTAGCGGGAATCGACCAGATACGCAGTATTTT.

The chain has TRBV5-8 and TRBJ1-1, with 7 nucleotides matching TRBD1. The trim removed 0 bases at V and 5 bases at J, leaving 4 bases unmatched. The CDR3 totals 14 residues. Germline V gene data show CDR1 as SGHTS and CDR2 as YDEGEE. This chain's CDR3 is CASSLEGGVTEAFF. The CDR3 DNA reads as TGTGCCAGCAGCTTGGAAGGGGGCGTTACTGAAGCTTTCTTT.

The V gene is TRBV4-1, the J gene TRBJ2-3; tentative D call: TRBD2 (6 bases). This CDR3 has 18 amino acids. Trimming took 2 bases from V and 0 from J, leaving 18 bases between them. Germline V gene lookup returns CDR1 MGHRA and CDR2 YSYEKL. CDR3 nucleotide sequence: TGCGCCAGCAGCCAATTGGCGGGACCTGGGGCTAGCACAGATACGCAGTATTTT. The encoded protein is CASSQLAGPGASTDTQYF.

The chain is built from TRBV2 and TRBJ2-5, with TRBD1 identical over 9 bases. Germline CDR1 SNHLY, CDR2 FYNNEI. This CDR3 is 15 amino acids long. The V and J ends lost 4 bases and 5 bases, in that order; junction bases with no gene match: 8. The CDR3 DNA sequence: TGTGCCAGCAGTGTGCTCACAGGGGGCGGGGAGACCCAGTACTTC. Protein: CASSVLTGGGETQYF.

This clone was picked up one time. The chain links TRBV13 to TRBJ2-2; the D is unclear. Trimming took 5 bases from V and 1 from J, leaving 14 bases between them. CDR3 length equals 16 residues. From germline, CDR1 is PRHDT and CDR2 FYEKMQ (reference sequence). CDR3 amino acids: CASSRNPVGNTGELFF. The DNA of the CDR3 is TGTGCCAGCAGCCGAAACCCCGTCGGGAACACCGGGGAGCTGTTTTTT.

This rearrangement joins TRBV27 to TRBJ1-5, with a weak D call TRBD1 (5 bases). The CDR3 is 13 residues long. V lost 7 bases to trimming and J lost 0 bases, with 7 bases between them. CDR1 is MNHEY and CDR2 is SMNVEV in the germline V gene (reference sequence). The chain's CDR3 is CASTGGSNQPQHF. Written as DNA, the CDR3 is TGTGCCAGCACCGGGGGTAGCAATCAGCCCCAGCATTTT.

The chain combines TRBV19 with TRBJ2-7; TRBD2 matches 10 bases. The CDR3 totals 15 residues. Trimming took 5 bases from V and 0 from J; bases not matched to a gene: 4. The germline V gene encodes CDR1 LNHDA and CDR2 SQIVND (reference sequence). The DNA of the CDR3 is TGTGCCAGTAGTCCAAGGACTAGCGGCTCCTACGAGCAGTACTTC. Translated: CASSPRTSGSYEQYF.

This clone was observed once. CDR3 DNA: TGTGCCAGCAGTAGGACAGGGCTTAATGAAAAACTGTTTTTT. Translated: CASSRTGLNEKLFF. The V call is TRBV27, the J call TRBJ1-4; 8 bases fit TRBD1. Germline CDR1 and CDR2: MNHEY and SMNVEV (reference sequence). Trimming removed 5 bases from V and 4 bases from J; junction bases left unmatched: 3. The CDR3 totals 14 residues.

CDR3 in amino acids: CASSFSGTGVNEQFF. The CDR3 DNA reads as TGTGCCAGCAGTTTCAGTGGGACGGGGGTCAATGAGCAGTTCTTC. This chain uses TRBV27 with TRBJ2-1; tentatively, D is TRBD2 (6 bases). The V and J ends lost 3 bases and 6 bases respectively, with 15 bases between them. CDR1 is MNHEY and CDR2 is SMNVEV in the germline V gene (reference sequence). This CDR3 has 15 amino acids.

The sample holds many counts of this clone. The chain recombines TRBV5-6 with TRBJ1-2; a weak D match, TRBD1 (6 bases). The germline V and J ends were trimmed by 6 bases and 7 bases, with 16 bases remaining between them. CDR3 length: 13 residues. Germline V gives CDR1 SGHDT, CDR2 YYEEEE. The DNA of the CDR3 is TGTGCCAGCACCTCTGACAGGTTGGCTGGCTACACCTTC. It yields the protein CASTSDRLAGYTF. Based on the CDR3 plus reference TRBV5-6 and TRBJ1-2, the full variable domain is DAGVTQSPTHLIKTRGQQVTLRCSPKSGHDTVSWYQQALGQGPQFIFQYYEEEERQRGNFPDRFSGHQFPNYSSELNVNALLLGDSALYLCASTSDRLAGYTFGSGTRLTVV.

The count of this clone is one. The chain employs TRBV11-2 and TRBJ2-5, with 7 bases aligning to TRBD1. V trimming: 1 base; J trimming: 2 bases; junction bases outside the gene matches: 4. The CDR3 is made up of 15 amino acids. Looked up from germline, CDR1 is SGHAT and CDR2 is FQNNGV. For the CDR3, the DNA is TGTGCCAGCAGCTTAGTGTGGGGACAGCAAGAGACCCAGTACTTC. Amino acid sequence: CASSLVWGQQETQYF.

The chain couples TRBV15 to TRBJ1-2; weak D call: TRBD1 (5 bases). The germline gives CDR1 LNHNV, CDR2 YYDKDF (reference sequence). Trimming took off 0 bases at V and 4 bases at J, with 12 bases between the two ends. CDR3 length: 15 amino acids. In DNA, the CDR3 is TGTGCCACCAGCAGAGAGCCAGGGCAGTTCTATGGCTACACCTTC. It encodes CATSREPGQFYGYTF. Drawing the rest from reference TRBV15 and TRBJ1-2, the complete variable domain is DAMVIQNPRYQVTQFGKPVTLSCSQTLNHNVMYWYQQKSSQAPKLLFHYYDKDFNNEADTPDNFQSRRPNTSFCFLDIRSPGLGDTAMYLCATSREPGQFYGYTFGSGTRLTVV.

The chain recombines TRBV19 with TRBJ1-5; D call uncertain. The CDR3 has 18 residues. The V gene lost 2 bases and the J gene lost 0 bases, with 17 bases spanning the gap. Per germline, CDR1 LNHDA and CDR2 SQIVND (reference sequence). CDR3 nucleotide sequence: TGTGCCAGTAGTATAACGGCCCTTAGAGGATATAGCAATCAGCCCCAGCATTTT. Amino acids: CASSITALRGYSNQPQHF.

The chain joins TRBV30 to TRBJ1-1; D is unclear. The CDR3 extends over 13 amino acids. The ends were cut back, 3 bases at V and 5 bases at J, with 13 bases in the middle. The germline V gene encodes CDR1 GTSNPN and CDR2 SVGIG (reference sequence). The CDR3 coding sequence is TGTGCCTGGAGGCCAGGCCGGGAAACTGAAGCTTTCTTT. Translated, it gives CAWRPGRETEAFF.

This chain joins TRBV10-3 and TRBJ1-3; 7 bases agree with TRBD1. The length of the CDR3 is 17 residues. The germline gives CDR1 ENHRY, CDR2 SYGVKD. J lost 0 bases, V lost 2 bases, and 7 bases had no gene match. In DNA form, the CDR3 reads TGTGCCATCAGTGAGAGCGTCGGGACAGTCTCTGGAAACACCATATATTTT. It yields the protein CAISESVGTVSGNTIYF.

The CDR3 DNA sequence: TGTGCCAGCAGCTTACTCAGCTCTGGAAACACCATATATTTT. As protein: CASSLLSSGNTIYF. The chain combines TRBV11-2 with TRBJ1-3; D not resolved. Trimming cost V 2 bases and J 0 bases, with 5 bases left between them. The CDR3 has 14 amino acids. Looked up from germline, CDR1 is SGHAT and CDR2 is FQNNGV.

This clone was seen a single time. V and J are TRBV7-6 and TRBJ2-1, with a possible D match to TRBD2 (7 bases). V was trimmed by 1 base and J by 5 bases, leaving 18 bases between them. The CDR3 has 17 amino acids. Looked up from germline, CDR1 is SGHVS and CDR2 is FNYEAQ. CDR3 protein: CASSLDLGGGNHNEQFF. The CDR3 nucleotides read TGTGCCAGCAGCTTAGATTTAGGGGGGGGCAACCACAATGAGCAGTTCTTC.

This clone was observed a single time. The V and J genes are TRBV15 and TRBJ2-4; 9 nucleotides align to TRBD1. This CDR3 is 15 amino acids long. Trimming at V came to 3 bases and at J to 6 bases, leaving 6 bases not matched to a gene. Germline lookup yields CDR1 LNHNV and CDR2 YYDKDF (reference sequence). In DNA, the CDR3 is TGTGCCACCAGCAGTACAGGGGGCTTCGGAAACATTCAGTACTTC. Its translation is CATSSTGGFGNIQYF.